The 4 T cell receptor beta chains below were found in one sample sequenced in a study of T cell changes during pregnancy in multiple sclerosis (dated by TCRdb to 2018 to 2020). Libraries were prepared through the immunoSEQ multiplex PCR assay. This is the immuneACCESS table as TCRdb keeps it, with only in-frame sequences that have V and J called. A part of the clones is gone; compared with another copy, unresolved V genes explain less than half, and the rest is unexplained. The sample profile shows some 75,000 clones; over 90% of them were found once. The top ten constitute 1.1% of the sample. Material: peripheral blood, obtained in the second trimester of pregnancy. The receptor source for this set is a female donor with multiple sclerosis, enrolled in a pregnancy study.

The chain is built from TRBV2 and TRBJ2-7; 7 bases are shared with TRBD2. Germline CDR1 and CDR2: SNHLY and FYNNEI. There are 17 residues in the CDR3. After removal of 4 bases from V and 0 bases from J, the junction contained 12 bases not matched to a gene. In DNA form, the CDR3 reads TGTGCCAGCAGTGTCTTAATCAAAGGGAGGGACTCCTACGAGCAGTACTTC. Its protein is CASSVLIKGRDSYEQYF.

The rearrangement links TRBV2 to TRBJ2-4; possibly TRBD2 for D (5 bases). The CDR3 extends over 13 amino acids. V was trimmed by 5 bases and J by 8 bases, leaving 13 bases between them. The germline V gene encodes CDR1 SNHLY and CDR2 FYNNEI. The CDR3: CASSPLAGDIQYF. The CDR3 DNA sequence: TGTGCCAGCAGTCCCCTGGCCGGGGACATTCAGTACTTC.

This clone was found once. The chain employs TRBV29-1 and TRBJ2-3; D possibly corresponds to TRBD1 (5 bases). Deletions cut 3 bases from V and 2 bases from J, with 9 bases between. The CDR3 sequence is 13 residues long. Germline assignment: CDR1 SQVTM and CDR2 ANQGSEA. The CDR3 sequence is CSVDQDTTDTQYF. CDR3 DNA: TGCAGCGTTGACCAGGACACCACAGATACGCAGTATTTT.

With respect to this clone: This CDR3 is also generated by other DNA sequences in the sample. This chain links TRBV15 with TRBJ2-1; a weak D match, TRBD2 (6 bases). Trimming left V 0 bases short and J 4 bases short, with 10 bases between. Germline CDR1 and CDR2: LNHNV and YYDKDF (reference sequence). The CDR3 is 15 amino acids. The CDR3 DNA reads as TGTGCCACCAGCAGAGATTTGGGGAGGTACAATGAGCAGTTCTTC. This encodes CATSRDLGRYNEQFF.